The 15 T cell receptor beta chains presented below share a single source sample, sequenced in a study of cytomegalovirus exposure and HLA in healthy donors. PCR employed 60 Vbeta and 13 Jbeta primers. Method: immunoSEQ multiplex PCR; TCRdb's copy keeps in-frame clones and lacks some. The sample lists around 120,000 clones; 60% to 85% were seen once. The specimen was PBMCs. The receptor set was obtained from a woman in her thirties or forties in good health and CMV-seronegative.

This chain joins TRBV28 and TRBJ1-4; D might be TRBD1 (5 bases). The CDR3 has 15 residues. From germline, CDR1 is MDHEN and CDR2 SYDVKM. V was shortened by 5 bases and J by 5 bases, with 15 bases between the two germline ends. The DNA of the CDR3 is TGTGCCAGCAGTCGTCTGTGGGGGGGGAATGAAAAACTGTTTTTT. Amino acid sequence: CASSRLWGGNEKLFF.

V and J are TRBV30 and TRBJ2-7; TRBD1 matches at 7 bases. Germline V lookup: CDR1 GTSNPN, CDR2 SVGIG (reference sequence). The V segment lost 0 bases and the J segment 5 bases; nucleotides outside the gene matches: 13. The CDR3 covers 16 residues. DNA of the CDR3: TGTGCCTGGAGTGTACCCGATCCCGGACAGGATGACGAGCAGTACTTC. Protein product: CAWSVPDPGQDDEQYF.

This clone was found a few times. The CDR3 DNA reads as TGTGCCAGCAGCCAACGGGGACAGAGTACAACTAATGAAAAACTGTTTTTT. This translates into CASSQRGQSTTNEKLFF. J is TRBJ1-4 and V is TRBV28, with 7 bases that match TRBD1. The CDR3 loop spans 17 amino acids. V was pared by 6 bases and J by 0 bases, with 10 bases of the junction left unmatched. CDR1 is MDHEN, CDR2 SYDVKM, per germline.

The chain joins TRBV28 to TRBJ2-1; maybe TRBD2 (6 bases). Germline V CDR1 and CDR2: MDHEN, SYDVKM. Trimming left V 7 bases short and J 4 bases short, with 17 bases between. The CDR3 has 15 residues. The chain's CDR3 is CASTEWTNRYNEQFF. The CDR3 coding sequence is TGTGCCAGCACCGAATGGACTAACCGTTACAATGAGCAGTTCTTC.

The genes are TRBV19 and TRBJ2-2, with 7 bases matching TRBD2. CDR3 size: 16 residues. CDR1 and CDR2 from the germline V gene are LNHDA and SQIVND (reference sequence). Trimming cost V 1 base and J 5 bases; bases outside gene matches: 7. The DNA for the CDR3 is TGTGCCAGTAGTATAGCTACAGGCGGGGGAACCGGGGAGCTGTTTTTT. Translating gives CASSIATGGGTGELFF.

The V gene is TRBV6-6, the J gene TRBJ1-2; 9 nucleotides agree with TRBD1. With V trimmed by 2 bases and J by 8 bases, 6 bases remained unmatched. The CDR3 contains 14 residues. The germline V gene has CDR1 MNHNY and CDR2 SVGAGI (reference sequence). CDR3 sequence: CASSYGGTGRGYTF. The CDR3 DNA is TGTGCCAGCAGTTACGGAGGGACAGGGAGGGGCTACACCTTC.

V usage is TRBV5-6 and J usage is TRBJ1-2, with 12 bases that match TRBD1. CDR3 size: 17 residues. The germline V gene encodes CDR1 SGHDT and CDR2 YYEEEE. V was pared by 3 bases and J by 4 bases, with 10 bases of the junction left unmatched. For the CDR3, the DNA is TGTGCCAGCAGCTCCGCCGGGACAGGGGGCGCAGGCTATGGCTACACCTTC. This codes for CASSSAGTGGAGYGYTF.

The CDR3 is CASSLEGGSGDTQYF. CDR3 nucleotides: TGTGCCAGCAGCTTAGAGGGGGGATCGGGAGATACGCAGTATTTT. The chain couples TRBV11-2 to TRBJ2-3, with a possible D match to TRBD2 (6 bases). There are 15 residues in the CDR3. The V end lost 0 bases, the J end lost 5 bases, and 12 bases lay between the germline ends. Germline V gene lookup returns CDR1 SGHAT and CDR2 FQNNGV.

The chain is built from TRBV6-6 and TRBJ2-1; a weak D match, TRBD1 (5 bases). CDR1 is MNHNY, CDR2 SVGAGI, per germline (reference sequence). The germline V and J ends were trimmed by 1 base and 9 bases, with 10 bases remaining between them. This CDR3 contains 13 residues. The chain's CDR3 is CASSYLQGSEQFF. In DNA form, the CDR3 reads TGTGCCAGCAGTTACTTGCAGGGCAGTGAGCAGTTCTTC.

The sample holds a few counts of this clone. This CDR3 is CASGIGQGASEQYF. In DNA, the CDR3 is TGTGCCAGCGGAATTGGACAGGGGGCGTCTGAGCAGTACTTC. This chain connects TRBV13 to TRBJ2-7; 11 nucleotides align to TRBD1. The J segment lost 7 bases and the V segment lost 8 bases, leaving 10 bases of the junction unmatched. Germline CDR1 reads PRHDT; CDR2 reads FYEKMQ (reference sequence). This CDR3 has 14 residues.

The chain couples TRBV2 to TRBJ1-4, with no clear D. The CDR3 length is 12 residues. Trimming stripped 6 bases from V and 4 bases from J, with 6 bases between. CDR1 is SNHLY and CDR2 is FYNNEI in the germline V gene. The CDR3 protein is CASRRVNEKLFF. The CDR3, as DNA: TGTGCCAGCAGACGGGTTAATGAAAAACTGTTTTTT.

The rearrangement joins TRBV18 to TRBJ2-7; D is unclear. Trimming removed 6 bases from V and 6 bases from J, with 9 bases in between. Looked up from germline, CDR1 is KGHSH and CDR2 is LQKENI. The CDR3 sequence is 11 residues long. This CDR3 is CASSLLGEQYF. CDR3 DNA: TGTGCCAGCTCGCTACTTGGCGAGCAGTACTTC.

The V gene is TRBV10-3, the J gene TRBJ2-5, with 10 bases aligning to TRBD1. Judging by the DNA end, TRBJ2-7 fits better; the J call may be wrong. The germline CDR1 and CDR2 sequences are ENHRY and SYGVKD. The CDR3 runs 13 residues. CDR3 DNA: TGTGCCATCTCTCGGGACAGGGGCTACGAGCAGTACTTC. Its protein product is CAISRDRGYEQYF.

A word on this clone: The same CDR3 is also encoded by other DNA sequences in this sample. This chain joins TRBV28 and TRBJ1-6; TRBD1 might be the D (6 bases). Germline V gene data show CDR1 as MDHEN and CDR2 as SYDVKM. Trimming removed 8 bases from V and 7 bases from J, with 15 bases in between. The CDR3 runs 14 residues. This CDR3 reads CASFAGAANSPLHF. Written as DNA, the CDR3 is TGTGCCAGCTTCGCGGGGGCAGCGAATTCACCCCTCCACTTT.

The chain carries TRBV2 and TRBJ2-3, with a possible D match to TRBD1 (5 bases). The CDR3 loop spans 16 amino acids. Trimming took 3 bases from V and 3 from J, leaving 16 bases between them. Germline V gene data show CDR1 as SNHLY and CDR2 as FYNNEI. This CDR3 is CASSDPQGIWTDTQYF. The CDR3 DNA follows: TGTGCCAGCAGTGATCCCCAGGGAATATGGACAGATACGCAGTATTTT.